This T cell receptor beta chain was profiled in a study of cytomegalovirus exposure and HLA in healthy donors. V gave up 4 bases and J gave up 1 base; unmatched junction bases: 7. The CDR3 contains 15 residues. Germline CDR1 SGHKS, CDR2 YYEKEE (reference sequence). Whole-study results and caveats: What TCR beta sequences reportedly achieved was accurate prediction of HLA-A and HLA-B alleles in most subjects. According to a later analysis, most TCR beta chains associated with CMV appeared HLA-restricted. Indistinguishability led to the exclusion of some V segments, TRBV6-2 and TRBV6-3 included.

Primers for the PCR totalled 60 Vbeta and 13 Jbeta. Generated by immunoSEQ multiplex PCR, the TCRdb table keeps only in-frame clones and is missing some. The sample carries around 180,000 clones, roughly 85% recorded once. Turning to this clone: Its antigen is still unknown.

Specimen: PBMCs. This chain joins TRBV5-5 and TRBJ1-1, with 7 positions matching TRBD1. The sequence was obtained from a woman aged 40 to 49 in good health and CMV-seronegative. CDR3 nucleotides: TGTGCCAGCAGCCCCTCCGGGACAGCGAACACTGAAGCTTTCTTT. It translates to CASSPSGTANTEAFF.